The 21 T cell receptor beta chains reported below all come from one sample, sequenced in a study of T-cell reconstitution after alpha-beta-depleted transplantation in children (dated by TCRdb to the mid-2010s). The treatment or condition label for this specimen denotes: allogeneic hematopoietic cell transplantation with graft depleted of TCRalphabeta T cells and CD19 B cells. The method was PCR. TCRdb records Illumina HiSeq 2500 as the sequencer. To normalize quantification of the TCRbeta repertoire, the TCR libraries were built with molecular barcoding that relied on unique molecular identifiers. In TCRdb, the public reads were trimmed at Q25 with fastp and aligned with MiXCR, with productive beta chains retained. Entries are consolidated by CDR3 protein sequence, retaining the most common genes and DNA. For this sample the table gives 300,000 to 350,000 distinct CDR3 sequences, of which roughly 25% were detected only once. The top ten clonotypes cover approximately 9.9% of the sample.

Sample: PBMCs, mostly from graft donor cells, taken 180 days after TCRalphabeta/CD19-depleted stem cell transplant. Receptor source: a male patient younger than 18 who had a stem cell transplant for acute lymphoblastic leukemia, so the T cells may come from the graft donor.

Only a few counts were recorded for this clonotype. The chain links TRBV5-6 to TRBJ1-1, with D unclear. This CDR3 is built from 15 residues. Germline loops: CDR1 SGHDT, CDR2 YYEEEE. Trimming removed 0 bases at V and 4 bases at J, with 13 bases between. CDR3 in DNA: TGTGCCAGCAGCTTGGATGGGGTGTGGGGCACTGAAGCTTTCTTT. It yields the protein CASSLDGVWGTEAFF. Filled out from reference TRBV5-6 and TRBJ1-1, the complete variable domain reads DAGVTQSPTHLIKTRGQQVTLRCSPKSGHDTVSWYQQALGQGPQFIFQYYEEEERQRGNFPDRFSGHQFPNYSSELNVNALLLGDSALYLCASSLDGVWGTEAFFGQGTRLTVV.

The rearrangement links TRBV11-3 to TRBJ2-1, with a tentative D call TRBD2 (5 bases). This CDR3 comprises 16 residues. V dropped 4 bases and J dropped 3 bases, with 16 bases sitting between them. Looked up from germline, CDR1 is SGHNT and CDR2 is YENEEA. CDR3 amino acids: CASSWSPRECYNEQFF. The CDR3 region has the DNA TGTGCCAGCAGCTGGAGTCCGAGGGAATGCTACAATGAGCAGTTCTTC.

The chain's CDR3 is CASSLGAVDSYGYTF. The DNA for the CDR3 is TGTGCCAGCAGCTTGGGGGCCGTGGACAGCTATGGCTACACCTTC. This chain uses TRBV7-9 with TRBJ1-2; D might be TRBD1 (6 bases). Trimming stripped 3 bases from V and 4 bases from J, with 15 bases between. The CDR3 has 15 residues. Germline-derived CDR1 and CDR2 are SEHNR and FQNEAQ (reference sequence).

The chain recombines TRBV2 with TRBJ2-2; 8 bases match TRBD2. Germline V gene data show CDR1 as SNHLY and CDR2 as FYNNEI. The CDR3 consists of 15 residues. Germline trimming cut 2 bases from V and 5 bases from J; bases unmatched to any gene: 4. The chain's CDR3 is CASSEIVAGTGELFF. CDR3 DNA: TGTGCCAGCAGTGAAATCGTAGCGGGAACCGGGGAGCTGTTTTTT.

As regards this clonotype: A much larger clone sits a single nucleotide away, making a read error possible. The V gene is TRBV5-1, the J gene TRBJ2-2; TRBD2 is a possible D gene (6 bases). Germline assignment: CDR1 SGHRS and CDR2 YFSETQ. This CDR3 spans 14 amino acids. CDR3 amino acids: CAGSLEGHTGELFF. The CDR3 DNA sequence: TGCGCCGGCAGCTTGGAGGGGCACACCGGGGAGCTGTTTTTT. Supplemented by reference TRBV5-1 and TRBJ2-2, the full variable domain reads KAGVTQTPRYLIKTRGQQVTLSCSPISGHRSVSWYQQTPGQGLQFLFEYFSETQRNKGNFPGRFSGRQFSNSRSEMNVSTLELGDSALYLCAGSLEGHTGELFFGEGSRLTVL.

The CDR3 DNA reads TGTGCCAGCAGCCAAGGAGAATGGACCTATGGCTACACCTTC. It is translated as CASSQGEWTYGYTF. The genes are TRBV3-1 and TRBJ1-2; D gene uncertain. Trimming took 1 base from V and 4 from J, leaving 10 bases between them. This CDR3 spans 14 amino acids. Germline loops: CDR1 LGHDT, CDR2 YNNKEL (reference sequence).

The chain recombines TRBV6-1 with TRBJ1-3; D uncertain. CDR1 MNHNS and CDR2 SASEGT come from the germline V gene. The CDR3 consists of 15 residues. V dropped 4 bases and J dropped 1 base, with 11 bases sitting between them. The CDR3: CASSVDRISGNTIYF. DNA for the CDR3: TGTGCCAGCAGTGTCGACCGTATATCTGGAAACACCATATATTTT.

Only a few counts were recorded for this clonotype. The chain employs TRBV11-2 and TRBJ2-5, with TRBD2 as a possible D gene (5 bases). This CDR3 has 14 residues. CDR1 SGHAT and CDR2 FQNNGV come from the germline V gene. V was trimmed by 5 bases and J by 2 bases, leaving 12 bases between them. DNA for the CDR3: TGTGCCAGCAGCCCTAGGCGAGGGCAAGAGACCCAGTACTTC. Its protein product is CASSPRRGQETQYF.

The chain couples TRBV4-2 to TRBJ2-5, with D unresolved. V was cut by 3 bases and J by 2 bases, with 16 bases left in between. The CDR3 consists of 16 residues. Germline V gene sequence: CDR1 LGHNA, CDR2 YNFKEQ. As DNA, the CDR3 is TGTGCCAGCAGCCACCGACCGAGGTGGCCTCAAGAGACCCAGTACTTC. This sequence encodes CASSHRPRWPQETQYF.

The chain joins TRBV6-2 or TRBV6-3 to TRBJ1-5; D remains unclear. CDR3 length: 12 amino acids. The germline V and J ends were trimmed by 3 bases and 16 bases, with 16 bases remaining between them. Germline CDR1 reads MNHEY; CDR2 reads SVGEGT. CDR3 residues: CASSYADRVDHF. The CDR3 DNA follows: TGTGCCAGCAGTTATGCTGACCGGGTCGATCATTTT.

This clonotype was seen only a few times. The chain couples TRBV5-1 to TRBJ2-7, with 12 nucleotides matching TRBD2. The CDR3 sequence is 18 residues long. Trimming took 2 bases from V and 5 from J; bases not matched to a gene: 14. Germline CDR1 reads SGHRS; CDR2 reads YFSETQ. For the CDR3, the DNA is TGCGCCAGCAGCTTTCACACTAGCGGGAGGTACCTTGGAAACGAGCAGTACTTC. Protein product: CASSFHTSGRYLGNEQYF.

The CDR3 loop is CASSEWGRARANVLTF. The CDR3 DNA follows: TGTGCCAGCAGTGAATGGGGCAGGGCTAGGGCCAACGTCCTGACTTTC. The genes are TRBV25-1 and TRBJ2-6, with D possibly being TRBD1 (5 bases). Germline values: CDR1 MGHDK, CDR2 SYGVNS. CDR3 length: 16 residues. V was cut by 1 base and J by 5 bases, with 12 bases left in between.

This clonotype occurred once. The chain is built from TRBV5-1 and TRBJ2-7; 9 nucleotides agree with TRBD2. Unmatched junction bases numbered 7, after V lost 0 bases and J lost 9 bases. Germline CDR1 is SGHRS and CDR2 is YFSETQ. The CDR3 is 14 residues long. The CDR3 coding sequence is TGCGCCAGCAGCTTGGCTAGCGGGGTCTCCCGGCAGTACTTC. Its translation: CASSLASGVSRQYF.

This clonotype came up a few times. DNA for the CDR3: TGTGCCAGCAGCTTAATGGGACATCTCTACAATGAGCAGTTCTTC. Translated, it gives CASSLMGHLYNEQFF. The V call is TRBV7-2, the J call TRBJ2-1; a weak D match, TRBD1 (6 bases). This CDR3 has 15 residues. Germline lookup yields CDR1 SGHTA and CDR2 FQGNSA. The V gene lost 2 bases and the J gene lost 3 bases, with 11 bases spanning the gap.

The V gene is TRBV6-1, the J gene TRBJ1-5, with D perhaps TRBD1 (6 bases). V gave up 8 bases and J gave up 7 bases, with 18 bases separating them. There are 14 residues in the CDR3. Germline CDR1 and CDR2: MNHNS and SASEGT. CDR3 sequence: CASRPGQGPQPQHF. The CDR3, as DNA: TGTGCCAGCCGACCGGGGCAGGGGCCCCAGCCCCAGCATTTT.

The V gene is TRBV7-8, the J gene TRBJ1-1, with D unclear. Germline CDR1 SGHVS, CDR2 FQNEAQ. V dropped 3 bases and J dropped 0 bases, with 11 bases sitting between them. The CDR3 consists of 15 residues. This chain's CDR3 is CASSFGISLNTEAFF. For the CDR3, the DNA is TGTGCCAGCAGCTTTGGGATTTCTCTGAACACTGAAGCTTTCTTT.

The V call is TRBV5-1, the J call TRBJ2-1; 7 positions agree with TRBD2. The trim removed 5 bases at V and 2 bases at J, leaving 4 bases unmatched. This CDR3 region has 14 residues. From germline, CDR1 is SGHRS and CDR2 YFSETQ. CDR3 nucleotide sequence: TGCGCCAGCAGGGCTAGCGGCCCCTACAATGAGCAGTTCTTC. Residues: CASRASGPYNEQFF.

This clonotype has only a few counts. The chain is built from TRBV10-2 and TRBJ2-7; 8 bases fit TRBD2. This CDR3 is 14 amino acids long. Germline V gene sequence: CDR1 WSHSY, CDR2 SAAADI. J was trimmed by 11 bases and V by 3 bases; bases with no gene match: 12. The CDR3, as DNA: TGCGCCAGCAGTGAAAGTGGACGGGAGGGCCGGAAGTACTTC. Protein: CASSESGREGRKYF.

V gene TRBV4-1 combines with J gene TRBJ1-5, with a possible D match to TRBD1 (5 bases). CDR3 length: 16 residues. V dropped 3 bases and J dropped 3 bases, with 15 bases sitting between them. The germline V gene has CDR1 MGHRA and CDR2 YSYEKL. This CDR3 reads CASSQPAGKANQPQHF. The CDR3 DNA reads TGCGCCAGCAGCCAGCCGGCAGGGAAGGCCAATCAGCCCCAGCATTTT.

A few counts support this clonotype. The V call is TRBV12-5, the J call TRBJ2-5, with 8 bases aligning to TRBD2. The V gene end was trimmed by 9 bases and the J gene end by 5 bases; junction bases not matched to a gene: 8. The CDR3 has 13 amino acids. CDR1 and CDR2 (germline): LGHNT, FRNRAP. The CDR3 protein is CASGRALGETQYF. CDR3 nucleotide sequence: TGTGCTAGCGGGAGGGCCCTCGGGGAGACCCAGTACTTC.

The chain uses TRBV20-1 and TRBJ2-2; 12 bases agree with TRBD1. J was trimmed by 4 bases and V by 6 bases; bases with no gene match: 6. The CDR3 runs to 15 residues. Germline values: CDR1 DFQATT, CDR2 SNEGSKA (reference sequence). CDR3 sequence (DNA): TGCAGTGCAGACGGGACAGGGGGCGGCACCGGGGAGCTGTTTTTT. Translation: CSADGTGGGTGELFF.